This passage covers 15 T cell receptor beta chains from one sample sequenced in a study of blood T cells in healthy people across ages. With a J-beta primer mix and a sample-barcoded 5' primer, a second PCR ran about 6 to 11 cycles. TCRdb reprocessed the 5' RACE reads via MiXCR and lists one record per CDR3 protein. Found here are 700,000 to 950,000 distinct CDR3 sequences, nearly 60% of them singletons; the top ten hold approximately 21%. The sample consisted of blood. These receptors all stem from a man younger than 45 in good health.

V usage is TRBV7-3 and J usage is TRBJ2-2, with unresolved D. The length of the CDR3 is 14 residues. Trimming cost V 0 bases and J 3 bases, with 5 bases left between them. Looked up from germline, CDR1 is SGHTA and CDR2 is FQGTGA. The CDR3: CASSLTSDTGELFF. DNA of the CDR3: TGTGCCAGCAGCTTAACAAGTGACACCGGGGAGCTGTTTTTT.

V usage is TRBV6-2 or TRBV6-3 and J usage is TRBJ2-7; 9 bases agree with TRBD2. The germline CDR1 and CDR2 sequences are MNHEY and SVGEGT. The CDR3 is made up of 15 amino acids. Trimming took 5 bases from V and 3 from J; bases not matched to a gene: 8. In DNA, the CDR3 is TGTGCCAGCAGTCCCCTAGCGGGACGCGTCTACGAGCAGTACTTC. Encoded protein: CASSPLAGRVYEQYF.

V is TRBV6-4 and J is TRBJ2-7; TRBD2 aligns across 8 bases. Germline CDR1 is MRHNA and CDR2 is SNTAGT. The trim removed 2 bases at V and 7 bases at J, leaving 10 bases unmatched. This CDR3 is built from 15 residues. In DNA form, the CDR3 reads TGTGCCAGCAGTGACGCCGGGGGGGCCTACAATGAGCAGTACTTC. Its translation: CASSDAGGAYNEQYF.

This clonotype showed up just a few times. CDR3 bases: TGTGCCACCAGCAGAGCCGTCTCAGATACGCAGTATTTT. It encodes CATSRAVSDTQYF. This chain connects TRBV15 to TRBJ2-3; D ambiguous. This CDR3 spans 13 amino acids. Germline values: CDR1 LNHNV, CDR2 YYDKDF (reference sequence). V lost 1 base and J lost 4, with 6 bases in between.

The chain employs TRBV20-1 and TRBJ2-1; 8 bases map to TRBD2. Judging by the DNA end, TRBJ2-7 fits better; the J call may be wrong. This CDR3 has 16 amino acids. Germline CDR1 is DFQATT and CDR2 is SNEGSKA (reference sequence). The DNA of the CDR3 is TGCAGTGCCCCGGACGCGGGGGGTGGCTCCTACAATGAGCAGTACTTC. Residues: CSAPDAGGGSYNEQYF.

The chain has TRBV9 and TRBJ2-5; 7 bases match TRBD1. The CDR3 covers 15 residues. Germline V CDR1 and CDR2: SGDLS, YYNGEE. With 4 bases clipped from V and 1 base from J, the junction kept 7 bases outside the gene matches. In DNA, the CDR3 is TGTGCCAGCAGCTCCCAGGGACAGCTCCAAGAGACCCAGTACTTC. Its protein product is CASSSQGQLQETQYF.

With respect to this clonotype: At one boundary the junction diverges from the germline segment, which might be a read error. The rearrangement joins TRBV10-3 to TRBJ2-5; D is undetermined. The germline gives CDR1 ENHRY, CDR2 SYGVKD. CDR3 size: 15 residues. The CDR3 reads CVISKGRWDQETQYF. The CDR3 DNA reads TGTGTCATCAGTAAGGGTCGCTGGGACCAAGAGACCCAGTACTTC.

J is TRBJ1-5 and V is TRBV28; D gene unclear. The V end lost 5 bases, the J end lost 6 bases, and 11 bases lay between the germline ends. Germline assignment: CDR1 MDHEN and CDR2 SYDVKM. CDR3 length: 13 residues. The CDR3 nucleotides are TGTGCCAGCAGTAGACGGGGAGGTCAGCCCCAGCATTTT. It translates to CASSRRGGQPQHF.

The chain uses TRBV7-9 and TRBJ2-7; possible D gene TRBD1, 6 bases. V gave up 5 bases and J gave up 6 bases, with 17 bases separating them. Germline CDR1 and CDR2: SEHNR and FQNEAQ (reference sequence). The CDR3 is 14 residues long. Written as DNA, the CDR3 is TGTGCCAGCAGCCCGTGGGACCAGGGGCTCGAGCAGTACTTC. Translation: CASSPWDQGLEQYF. Full variable domain (outside the CDR3, taken from reference TRBV7-9 and TRBJ2-7): DTGVSQNPRHKITKRGQNVTFRCDPISEHNRLYWYRQTLGQGPEFLTYFQNEAQLEKSRLLSDRFSAERPKGSFSTLEIQRTEQGDSAMYLCASSPWDQGLEQYFGPGTRLTVT.

The rearrangement joins TRBV7-2 to TRBJ1-2; 7 bases line up with TRBD1. From germline, CDR1 is SGHTA and CDR2 FQGNSA. This CDR3 region has 13 residues. Losses at the gene ends were 4 bases for V and 7 bases for J; bases not matched to a gene: 6. CDR3 sequence reads: CASSYRGRSGYTF. The CDR3 DNA is TGTGCCAGCAGCTACAGGGGCCGGTCTGGCTACACCTTC.

This rearrangement joins TRBV15 to TRBJ2-7; D is possibly TRBD1 (6 bases). The CDR3 runs 14 residues. V dropped 3 bases and J dropped 2 bases, with 11 bases sitting between them. The germline V gene has CDR1 LNHNV and CDR2 YYDKDF (reference sequence). The CDR3 is CATSRTGQTYEQYF. The CDR3 DNA sequence: TGTGCCACCAGCAGGACGGGACAAACCTACGAGCAGTACTTC. Drawing the rest from reference TRBV15 and TRBJ2-7, the complete variable domain is DAMVIQNPRYQVTQFGKPVTLSCSQTLNHNVMYWYQQKSSQAPKLLFHYYDKDFNNEADTPDNFQSRRPNTSFCFLDIRSPGLGDTAMYLCATSRTGQTYEQYFGPGTRLTVT.

The chain links TRBV4-1 to TRBJ2-7; D unresolved. The ends were cut back, 4 bases at V and 6 bases at J, with 19 bases in the middle. CDR1 and CDR2 (germline): MGHRA, YSYEKL. The CDR3 is 15 residues long. The CDR3 sequence: CASSPRWSSQGEQYF. CDR3 DNA: TGCGCCAGCAGCCCAAGATGGTCAAGTCAAGGCGAGCAGTACTTC.

This clonotype was seen only once. This chain uses TRBV4-2 with TRBJ2-7; D could derive from TRBD1 or TRBD2 (5 bases each). The last part of the DNA fits TRBJ2-5 better; the J call may be wrong. This CDR3 comprises 13 residues. In germline, CDR1 is LGHNA, CDR2 YNFKEQ. For the CDR3, the DNA is TGTGCCAGCAGCCATAGAGGGGCCGAGACCCAGTACTTC. This codes for CASSHRGAETQYF.

V gene TRBV12-3 or TRBV12-4 combines with J gene TRBJ2-2, with no clear D. With 5 bases removed from V and 7 bases from J, the gap between germline ends came to 8 bases. The CDR3 runs 12 residues. CDR3 sequence: CASSDWDGELFF. CDR3 nucleotide sequence: TGTGCCAGCAGTGACTGGGACGGGGAGCTGTTTTTT.

The genes are TRBV20-1 and TRBJ2-7; no clear D. CDR1 DFQATT and CDR2 SNEGSKA come from the germline V gene (reference sequence). V was clipped by 6 bases and J by 3 bases, with 9 bases between them. The CDR3 has 11 residues. Here the CDR3 reads CSAGGDYEQYF. DNA of the CDR3: TGCAGTGCCGGCGGAGACTACGAGCAGTACTTC.